A single sample gave rise to the 18 T cell receptor beta chains below, sequenced in a study of T cell changes during pregnancy in multiple sclerosis. The data were produced by immunoSEQ multiplex PCR, yet TCRdb's version contains in-frame clones alone and is incomplete. Of tens of thousands of clones in the sample, approximately 91% were seen once. The specimen comprised CD4+ T cells from peripheral blood mononuclear cells, sampled in the third trimester of pregnancy. These receptors originate from a female donor with multiple sclerosis, enrolled in a pregnancy study.

This clone appeared a few times. Germline is not matched at one junction end, which may reflect a read error. This rearrangement joins TRBV2 to TRBJ2-1, with D tentatively TRBD1 (6 bases). Germline-derived CDR1 and CDR2 are SNHLY and FYNNEI. CDR3 size: 14 residues. The CDR3 is CASSEVGRGGEQFF. CDR3 sequence (DNA): TGTGCCAGCAGCGAAGTTGGTAGAGGGGGTGAGCAGTTCTTC.

This chain links TRBV6-5 with TRBJ1-1; D is undetermined. The germline V gene encodes CDR1 MNHEY and CDR2 SVGAGI. The CDR3 is 16 amino acids. The V end was cut by 0 bases, the J end by 1 base, with 12 bases between. Written as DNA, the CDR3 is TGTGCCAGCAGTTACTCGACGGGGAACCGGAACACTGAAGCTTTCTTT. It is translated as CASSYSTGNRNTEAFF.

The chain couples TRBV7-9 to TRBJ1-2; D uncertain. Trimming shortened V by 1 base and J by 5 bases, and 11 bases separated the two germline ends. The germline V gene has CDR1 SEHNR and CDR2 FQNEAQ (reference sequence). CDR3 length: 14 amino acids. CDR3 in amino acids: CASSLVGGPYGYTF. The CDR3 bases are TGTGCCAGCAGCTTAGTTGGCGGGCCTTATGGCTACACCTTC.

V gene TRBV7-2 combines with J gene TRBJ2-1; the match to TRBD1 covers 8 bases. After removal of 3 bases from V and 0 bases from J, the junction contained 7 bases not matched to a gene. This CDR3 has 17 residues. Germline-derived CDR1 and CDR2 are SGHTA and FQGNSA. CDR3 in DNA: TGTGCCAGCAGCTTCAGACAGGGGAAGAGCTCCTACAATGAGCAGTTCTTC. This translates into CASSFRQGKSSYNEQFF.

V is TRBV11-2 and J is TRBJ1-5; 9 bases match TRBD1. This CDR3 has 15 residues. Unmatched junction bases numbered 5, after V lost 5 bases and J lost 3 bases. Per germline, CDR1 SGHAT and CDR2 FQNNGV. In DNA, the CDR3 is TGTGCCAGCAGCGCACAGGGGGCCCCCAATCAGCCCCAGCATTTT. Its translation: CASSAQGAPNQPQHF.

The CDR3 loop reads CASSTGQGELFF. The CDR3 nucleotides are TGTGCCAGTAGTACCGGACAGGGGGAACTGTTTTTT. The chain joins TRBV19 to TRBJ1-4; 10 nucleotides line up with TRBD1. CDR3 length equals 12 residues. From germline, CDR1 is LNHDA and CDR2 SQIVND (reference sequence). V shed 4 bases and J 12 bases; nucleotides not matched to a gene: 2. Drawing the rest from reference TRBV19 and TRBJ1-4, the complete variable domain is DGGITQSPKYLFRKEGQNVTLSCEQNLNHDAMYWYRQDPGQGLRLIYYSQIVNDFQKGDIAEGYSVSREKKESFPLTVTSAQKNPTAFYLCASSTGQGELFFGSGTQLSVL.

The chain has TRBV18 and TRBJ2-5, with D possibly matching TRBD1 (5 bases). V was pared by 0 bases and J by 2 bases, with 10 bases between. The germline V gene has CDR1 KGHSH and CDR2 LQKENI. This CDR3 is built from 15 residues. The CDR3 reads CASSPPGPRQETQYF. CDR3 sequence (DNA): TGTGCCAGCTCACCACCGGGGCCACGGCAAGAGACCCAGTACTTC.

The chain links TRBV13 to TRBJ1-1; D remains ambiguous. CDR3 length: 17 residues. V lost 5 bases and J 0 bases, leaving 19 bases between the germline ends. The V gene's germline CDR1 is PRHDT and CDR2 FYEKMQ (reference sequence). CDR3 coding DNA: TGTGCCAGCAGCACCCGGACTTTGGCTCTTATGAACACTGAAGCTTTCTTT. Its translation is CASSTRTLALMNTEAFF.

The genes are TRBV9 and TRBJ1-6; 7 nucleotides match TRBD1. CDR1 SGDLS and CDR2 YYNGEE come from the germline V gene. V gave up 0 bases and J gave up 7 bases; unmatched junction bases: 4. The CDR3 contains 15 residues. This chain's CDR3 is CASSVAQGGNSPLHF. The CDR3 DNA sequence: TGTGCCAGCAGCGTAGCGCAAGGGGGCAATTCACCCCTCCACTTT.

The rearrangement links TRBV5-6 to TRBJ1-1; unclear D gene. The CDR3 has 14 amino acids. Germline values: CDR1 SGHDT, CDR2 YYEEEE. Trimming left V 4 bases short and J 2 bases short, with 12 bases between. The chain's CDR3 is CASSPTRVNTEAFF. For the CDR3, the DNA is TGTGCCAGCAGCCCAACTAGGGTTAACACTGAAGCTTTCTTT. Complete variable domain (other parts from reference TRBV5-6 and TRBJ1-1): DAGVTQSPTHLIKTRGQQVTLRCSPKSGHDTVSWYQQALGQGPQFIFQYYEEEERQRGNFPDRFSGHQFPNYSSELNVNALLLGDSALYLCASSPTRVNTEAFFGQGTRLTVV.

This chain connects TRBV7-8 to TRBJ1-2; 8 positions match TRBD1. There are 14 residues in the CDR3. J was trimmed by 8 bases and V by 4 bases; bases with no gene match: 9. CDR1 SGHVS and CDR2 FQNEAQ come from the germline V gene. CDR3 coding DNA: TGTGCCAGCAGCTCCCTCCCCACAGGGGGGGGCTACACCTTC. It translates to CASSSLPTGGGYTF.

The chain links TRBV29-1 to TRBJ2-7; 10 bases align to TRBD2. The CDR3 consists of 18 residues. CDR1 SQVTM and CDR2 ANQGSEA come from the germline V gene. V dropped 4 bases and J dropped 3; count of bases not matched to a gene: 18. The CDR3 DNA follows: TGCAGCGTTGTCGGCCGGGGTTACGGACTAGCGGTAAACTACGAGCAGTACTTC. Translated: CSVVGRGYGLAVNYEQYF.

The chain employs TRBV21-1 and TRBJ1-1; no check of the table's D call, TRBD1, against the DNA was made. TRBV21-1 is a recognized pseudogene. There are 17 residues in the CDR3. CDR3 sequence (DNA): TGTGCCAGCAGCAAAGTTTGGGGGACAGGAGGGACCACTGAAGCTTTCTTT. Translated: CASSKVWGTGGTTEAFF.

The chain recombines TRBV18 with TRBJ2-7, with D maybe TRBD2 (6 bases). From germline, CDR1 is KGHSH and CDR2 LQKENI. The V end lost 2 bases, the J end lost 2 bases, and 13 bases lay between the germline ends. The CDR3 covers 15 residues. In nucleotides, the CDR3 is TGTGCCAGCTCACCAGCTTGGGAGGCAACCTACGAGCAGTACTTC. It encodes CASSPAWEATYEQYF.

This clone was seen once. The rearrangement joins TRBV5-1 to TRBJ2-1, with a tentative D call TRBD2 (6 bases). The CDR3 is made up of 16 amino acids. V was trimmed by 4 bases and J by 0 bases, leaving 14 bases between them. Germline V gives CDR1 SGHRS, CDR2 YFSETQ. Here the CDR3 DNA reads TGCGCCAGCAGCCCGACTAGGAAGGGCTCCTACAATGAGCAGTTCTTC. Its protein is CASSPTRKGSYNEQFF.

This clone has a single count. This chain connects TRBV7-2 to TRBJ2-5, with D unresolved. The CDR3 is made up of 13 amino acids. V dropped 1 base and J dropped 4 bases, with 7 bases sitting between them. Germline CDR1 and CDR2: SGHTA and FQGNSA. The CDR3 region has the DNA TGTGCCAGCAGCTTAGTTCCGCGAGAGACCCAGTACTTC. It translates to CASSLVPRETQYF.

This chain joins TRBV19 and TRBJ2-5; TRBD1 might be the D (5 bases). The CDR3 consists of 14 residues. Between the trimmed V and J ends, which lost 5 bases and 2 bases, there was a span of 12 bases. CDR1 is LNHDA, CDR2 SQIVND, per germline (reference sequence). The chain's CDR3 is CASSPDTVQETQYF. CDR3 bases: TGTGCCAGTAGTCCGGACACGGTTCAAGAGACCCAGTACTTC.

The CDR3 region is CASSQVSTGNTEAFF. Written as DNA, the CDR3 is TGCGCCAGCAGCCAAGTTTCAACAGGGAACACTGAAGCTTTCTTT. V gene TRBV4-1 combines with J gene TRBJ1-1; a weak D match, TRBD1 (5 bases). This CDR3 contains 15 residues. With 1 base removed from V and 1 base from J, the gap between germline ends came to 10 bases. Per the germline V gene, CDR1 is MGHRA and CDR2 is YSYEKL.